Presented here are 15 T cell receptor beta chains from one specimen sequenced in a study of blood T cell repertoires in COVID-19. Assay: immunoSEQ multiplex PCR; the TCRdb copy retains only in-frame clones and omits some. The sample lists hundreds of thousands of clones, around 88% seen once, with approximately 1.2% in the top ten. The sequencing input was PBMCs or T cells enriched from blood (not recorded which). The receptors come from a woman aged 40 to 55 with acute COVID-19.

This sequence joins TRBV7-9 and TRBJ2-1, with 8 bases aligning to TRBD1. CDR1 and CDR2 from the germline V gene are SEHNR and FQNEAQ (reference sequence). J gave up 8 bases and V 5 bases, and 14 bases lay outside the gene matches. The CDR3 covers 16 residues. CDR3 sequence: CASSRQTWTGIDEQFF. DNA for the CDR3: TGTGCCAGCAGCCGACAGACCTGGACAGGGATAGATGAGCAGTTCTTC.

The CDR3 region is CASSGGSSGNTIYF. The DNA for the CDR3 is TGTGCCAGCAGTGGAGGGAGCTCTGGAAACACCATATATTTT. The chain has TRBV2 and TRBJ1-3; D remains ambiguous. Germline CDR1 SNHLY, CDR2 FYNNEI. Trimming removed 4 bases at V and 0 bases at J, with 7 bases between. The CDR3 is 14 residues long.

The chain links TRBV27 to TRBJ2-1; 12 bases line up with TRBD1. V lost 2 bases, J lost 6 bases, and 5 bases stayed unmatched. Germline V gives CDR1 MNHEY, CDR2 SMNVEV (reference sequence). The CDR3 covers 16 residues. CDR3 protein: CASSLPGQGARNEQFF. Written as DNA, the CDR3 is TGTGCCAGCAGTTTACCGGGACAGGGGGCCCGCAATGAGCAGTTCTTC.

This chain joins TRBV15 and TRBJ2-3, with 10 nucleotides matching TRBD2. Losses at the gene ends were 0 bases for V and 1 base for J; bases not matched to a gene: 4. Germline CDR1 reads LNHNV; CDR2 reads YYDKDF (reference sequence). The CDR3 has 17 amino acids. The CDR3 bases are TGTGCCACCAGCAGAGATTACCTAGCGGGGGGCACAGATACGCAGTATTTT. Its protein product is CATSRDYLAGGTDTQYF.

This sequence joins TRBV6-5 and TRBJ2-1; D call uncertain. CDR3 length equals 15 residues. Between the trimmed V and J ends, which lost 0 bases and 0 bases, there was a span of 6 bases. Germline-derived CDR1 and CDR2 are MNHEY and SVGAGI. The CDR3 DNA sequence: TGTGCCAGCAGTTACTCGACTTTCTCCTACAATGAGCAGTTCTTC. The encoded protein is CASSYSTFSYNEQFF.

V and J are TRBV29-1 and TRBJ1-1; TRBD1 matches 8 bases. CDR1 and CDR2 (germline): SQVTM, ANQGSEA. The CDR3 extends over 12 amino acids. V lost 5 bases to trimming and J lost 5 bases; unmatched junction nucleotides: 4. The CDR3 region has the DNA TGCAGCGTTACAGGGGGTAGGACTGAAGCTTTCTTT. Amino acid sequence: CSVTGGRTEAFF.

This chain links TRBV12-3 or TRBV12-4 with TRBJ1-5; TRBD1 is a possible D gene (5 bases). This CDR3 has 13 residues. Trimming took 7 bases from V and 7 from J, leaving 14 bases between them. CDR3 sequence: CASTQSGGQPQHF. The CDR3 coding sequence is TGTGCCAGCACCCAGTCCGGGGGGCAGCCCCAGCATTTT.

The genes are TRBV11-3 and TRBJ1-1, with 9 bases fitting TRBD1. The length of the CDR3 is 15 residues. J was trimmed by 1 base and V by 5 bases; bases with no gene match: 5. CDR1 is SGHNT, CDR2 YENEEA, per germline. Here the CDR3 reads CASSQTGQGNTEAFF. The CDR3, as DNA: TGTGCCAGCAGCCAGACGGGACAGGGGAACACTGAAGCTTTCTTT.

In this sample, this clone turned up a few times. V gene TRBV30 combines with J gene TRBJ2-7, with 10 bases matching TRBD1. V shed 8 bases, J shed 6 bases, and the junction held 10 bases outside the gene matches. The CDR3 spans 13 residues. Germline loops: CDR1 GTSNPN, CDR2 SVGIG (reference sequence). The CDR3 protein is CAGYRDRGGEQYF. The CDR3 DNA follows: TGTGCCGGCTACCGGGACAGGGGTGGCGAGCAGTACTTC.

The genes are TRBV19 and TRBJ2-2; 7 bases map to TRBD2. V was pared by 7 bases and J by 2 bases, with 10 bases of the junction left unmatched. Looked up from germline, CDR1 is LNHDA and CDR2 is SQIVND (reference sequence). The length of the CDR3 is 16 residues. CDR3 in amino acids: CASTPLARANTGELFF. The CDR3 bases are TGTGCCAGTACCCCACTAGCGCGTGCCAACACCGGGGAGCTGTTTTTT.

The DNA of the CDR3 is TGTGCCTGGGATCTTAGGACAGCTTCACCCCTCCACTTT. Residues: CAWDLRTASPLHF. The gene calls are TRBV30 and TRBJ1-6, with a possible D match to TRBD1 (6 bases). The germline V gene has CDR1 GTSNPN and CDR2 SVGIG (reference sequence). V lost 5 bases to trimming and J lost 9 bases, with 14 bases between them. The CDR3 has 13 amino acids.

The J gene is TRBJ1-4, the V gene TRBV12-3 or TRBV12-4; D not resolved. The CDR3 consists of 13 residues. Deletions cut 6 bases from V and 4 bases from J, with 9 bases between. The CDR3 bases are TGTGCCAGCAGATGGTACAGTAATGAAAAACTGTTTTTT. It yields the protein CASRWYSNEKLFF.

The J gene is TRBJ1-4, the V gene TRBV3-1 (or the pseudogene TRBV3-2), with D possibly matching TRBD1 (5 bases). CDR3 length: 15 amino acids. CDR1 and CDR2 from the germline V gene are LGHDT and YNNKEL (reference sequence). The V and J ends lost 0 bases and 5 bases respectively, with 10 bases between them. CDR3: CASSQDRRVNEKLFF. DNA for the CDR3: TGTGCCAGCAGCCAAGATCGCAGGGTGAATGAAAAACTGTTTTTT.

J is TRBJ1-1 and V is TRBV27; 11 bases fit TRBD1. The germline V gene has CDR1 MNHEY and CDR2 SMNVEV (reference sequence). Trimming at V came to 4 bases and at J to 1 base, leaving 8 bases not matched to a gene. CDR3 size: 17 residues. This CDR3 is CASSSPGQGGWNTEAFF. The CDR3 DNA sequence: TGTGCCAGCAGTTCTCCGGGACAGGGGGGTTGGAACACTGAAGCTTTCTTT.

The chain joins TRBV19 to TRBJ1-1, with D tentatively TRBD1 (6 bases). CDR3 size: 15 residues. Trimming left V 2 bases short and J 1 base short, with 11 bases between. CDR1 is LNHDA and CDR2 is SQIVND in the germline V gene (reference sequence). The CDR3 loop reads CASSIKGQSNTEAFF. CDR3 coding DNA: TGTGCCAGTAGTATAAAAGGACAGTCGAACACTGAAGCTTTCTTT.